The clone carrying this T cell receptor beta chain was seen a handful of times. Its antigen is not known. This entry is derived from a study of human T cells and chemical hapten exposure. Time point defined: pre-sensitization, week 0. The treatment was: therapeutic diphenylcyclopropenone sensitization with weekly scalp DPC. Findings and caveats of the study: Expanded TCRs formed significantly more large CDR3 similarity clusters than controls.

Unique molecular identifiers were linked by the library to individual cDNA molecules. TCRdb re-derived calls from the RACE reads in MiXCR, one entry per CDR3 protein. The sample yields 280,000 or so distinct CDR3 sequences, over 7.5% seen once. This CDR3 contains 16 residues. The V segment lost 1 base and the J segment 6 bases; nucleotides outside the gene matches: 4. The germline CDR1 and CDR2 sequences are MNHNS and SASEGT. The receptor comes from a man between 18 and 29 years old with alopecia areata. Some clones in this sample may be carry-over from other donors' samples. The genes are TRBV6-1 and TRBJ2-2; 11 nucleotides align to TRBD1. This specimen was whole blood, taken in connection with sensitization to the hapten diphenylcyclopropenone (DPC). The CDR3 DNA sequence: TGTGCCAGCAGTGAAGTATCGGGACAGGGGGCCGGGGAGCTGTTTTTT. Protein: CASSEVSGQGAGELFF.